The 4 T cell receptor beta chains in this list originate from one sample, sequenced in a study of cytomegalovirus exposure and HLA in healthy donors. Amplification used 60 Vbeta primers and 13 Jbeta primers. Generated by immunoSEQ multiplex PCR, the TCRdb table keeps only in-frame clones and is missing some. The table shows some 160,000 clones, with roughly 75% occurring only once. Sequenced: PBMCs. The origin of the receptors is a man between 40 and 49 years old in good health and CMV-seronegative.

The rearrangement links TRBV6-5 to TRBJ2-7; a weak D match, TRBD2 (6 bases). This CDR3 is built from 13 residues. Per the germline V gene, CDR1 is MNHEY and CDR2 is SVGAGI. V was pared by 7 bases and J by 4 bases, with 14 bases between. This CDR3 reads CASTRGGKYEQYF. CDR3 bases: TGTGCCAGCACTCGCGGAGGGAAATACGAGCAGTACTTC.

This chain connects TRBV27 to TRBJ2-7; 10 bases line up with TRBD2. CDR1 is MNHEY and CDR2 is SMNVEV in the germline V gene (reference sequence). The CDR3 is 16 amino acids. With 3 bases clipped from V and 6 bases from J, the junction kept 11 bases outside the gene matches. CDR3 amino acids: CASSFYQASGSPEQYF. The CDR3 region has the DNA TGTGCCAGCAGTTTCTATCAGGCTAGCGGGAGCCCCGAGCAGTACTTC.

The V and J genes are TRBV7-9 and TRBJ2-7; tentative D call: TRBD2 (5 bases). CDR1 is SEHNR, CDR2 FQNEAQ, per germline (reference sequence). Trimming removed 3 bases from V and 0 bases from J, with 12 bases in between. There are 15 residues in the CDR3. CDR3 bases: TGTGCCAGCAGCTTCTTTACTAGTCCCTCCTACGAGCAGTACTTC. Amino acid sequence: CASSFFTSPSYEQYF.

The CDR3 reads CASSPASGGEQFF. CDR3 sequence (DNA): TGCGCCAGCAGCCCAGCTAGCGGCGGTGAGCAGTTCTTC. The V and J genes are TRBV4-3 and TRBJ2-1; 7 bases line up with TRBD2. There are 13 residues in the CDR3. From germline, CDR1 is LGHNA and CDR2 YSLEER. V was clipped by 4 bases and J by 9 bases; unmatched bases: 6.